This T cell receptor (beta chain) appears in the sequencing data of a study of blood T cells in healthy people across ages. PCR was performed a second time for about 7 to 11 cycles using a sample-barcoded 5' primer and a J-beta primer mix. Tagging of each cDNA molecule was performed by a template-switch adaptor with 12 random nucleotides. TCRdb passed the 5' RACE reads through MiXCR, listing each CDR3 protein once. The sample holds some 640,000 distinct CDR3 sequences; about 30% are singletons and the top ten take 15% to 19%. Note on this clonotype: Its matching antigen is unknown.

Germline V gene sequence: CDR1 SEHNR, CDR2 FQNEAQ (reference sequence). There are 15 residues in the CDR3. After removal of 6 bases from V and 2 bases from J, the junction contained 9 bases not matched to a gene. Study-wide findings and caveats: TCR beta diversity tracked closely with naive T cell percentage.

The sample consisted of blood. This TCR came from a woman older than 75 in good health. The chain combines TRBV7-9 with TRBJ1-2; 7 positions agree with TRBD1. The DNA of the CDR3 is TGTGCCAGCAGTTCAAGAACAGGGGCGAACTATGGCTACACCTTC. Translation gives CASSSRTGANYGYTF.